A selection of T cell receptor beta chains follows, all from one sample in a study of cytomegalovirus exposure and HLA in healthy donors. This table comes from immunoSEQ multiplex PCR, and its TCRdb copy is limited to in-frame clones, with some not included. This sample contains some 140,000 clones. The sample taken for sequencing was PBMCs. The source is a woman in her thirties or forties in good health and CMV-seronegative. Both conserved end residues are part of each CDR3. Fields, in order: CDR3 protein, CDR3 DNA, D gene, V gene, J gene. The D gene is left open where the match is weak.

CDR3 protein: CASSLGGHYNEQFF; CDR3 DNA: TGTGCCAGCAGCTTAGGGGGGCATTACAATGAGCAGTTCTTC; D gene: .; V gene: TRBV7-2; J gene: TRBJ2-1
CDR3 protein: CASSLTGTLLYGYTF; CDR3 DNA: TGTGCCAGCAGCTTGACAGGGACCCTGCTCTATGGCTACACCTTC; D gene: TRBD1; V gene: TRBV7-9; J gene: TRBJ1-2
CDR3 protein: CASSVARGQEKLFF; CDR3 DNA: TGTGCCAGCAGTGTGGCTAGGGGGCAAGAAAAACTGTTTTTT; D gene: TRBD1; V gene: TRBV2; J gene: TRBJ1-4
CDR3 protein: CASSATGASNQPQHF; CDR3 DNA: TGTGCCAGCAGCGCCACAGGGGCTAGCAATCAGCCCCAGCATTTT; D gene: TRBD1; V gene: TRBV7-6; J gene: TRBJ1-5
CDR3 protein: CASSQSPESYEQYF; CDR3 DNA: TGTGCCAGCAGCCAATCCCCGGAGTCCTACGAGCAGTACTTC; D gene: .; V gene: TRBV7-9; J gene: TRBJ2-7
CDR3 protein: CASSASGQGAGEQYF; CDR3 DNA: TGTGCCAGTAGTGCCTCGGGACAGGGGGCGGGGGAGCAGTACTTC; D gene: TRBD1; V gene: TRBV19; J gene: TRBJ2-7
CDR3 protein: CATLATDRGVAGELFF; CDR3 DNA: TGTGCCACCCTAGCGACGGACAGGGGAGTTGCCGGGGAGCTGTTTTTT; D gene: TRBD1; V gene: TRBV10-3; J gene: TRBJ2-2
CDR3 protein: CASSLDSDRGFYEQYF; CDR3 DNA: TGTGCCAGCAGCTTAGATTCGGACAGGGGGTTCTACGAGCAGTACTTC; D gene: TRBD1; V gene: TRBV11-3; J gene: TRBJ2-7
CDR3 protein: CASSLFSPTNTGELFF; CDR3 DNA: TGTGCCAGCAGCTTATTCAGTCCCACGAACACCGGGGAGCTGTTTTTT; D gene: .; V gene: TRBV7-3; J gene: TRBJ2-2
CDR3 protein: CASSPVTGGSTDTQYF; CDR3 DNA: TGTGCCAGCTCACCCGTCACCGGGGGGAGCACAGATACGCAGTATTTT; D gene: TRBD2; V gene: TRBV18; J gene: TRBJ2-3
CDR3 protein: CASSWTASNQPQHF; CDR3 DNA: TGTGCCAGCTCATGGACAGCTTCCAATCAGCCCCAGCATTTT; D gene: .; V gene: TRBV18; J gene: TRBJ1-5
CDR3 protein: CASSSRTGVDTQYF; CDR3 DNA: TGTGCCAGCAGCTCAAGGACAGGCGTTGATACGCAGTATTTT; D gene: TRBD1; V gene: TRBV11-3; J gene: TRBJ2-3
CDR3 protein: CASSPDRVGTGELFF; CDR3 DNA: TGTGCCAGCAGCCCGGACAGGGTCGGCACCGGGGAGCTGTTTTTT; D gene: TRBD1; V gene: TRBV7-2; J gene: TRBJ2-2
CDR3 protein: CASKKGASNQPQHF; CDR3 DNA: TGTGCCAGTAAAAAGGGGGCTAGCAATCAGCCCCAGCATTTT; D gene: TRBD1; V gene: TRBV19; J gene: TRBJ1-5
CDR3 protein: CASSEVWLAGQETQYF; CDR3 DNA: TGTGCCAGCAGTGAAGTGTGGCTAGCGGGGCAAGAGACCCAGTACTTC; D gene: TRBD2; V gene: TRBV6-1; J gene: TRBJ2-5
CDR3 protein: CASSAGPQVGNQPQHF; CDR3 DNA: TGCGCCAGCAGCGCGGGTCCTCAGGTAGGCAATCAGCCCCAGCATTTT; D gene: .; V gene: TRBV5-1; J gene: TRBJ1-5
CDR3 protein: CASSPTASGYTF; CDR3 DNA: TGTGCCAGCAGCCCGACGGCTAGCGGCTACACCTTC; D gene: .; V gene: TRBV28; J gene: TRBJ1-2
CDR3 protein: CASTSGQRNTIYF; CDR3 DNA: TGTGCCAGCACCTCGGGACAGAGAAACACCATATATTTT; D gene: TRBD1; V gene: TRBV5-6; J gene: TRBJ1-3
CDR3 protein: CASSLAGTASYSNQPQHF; CDR3 DNA: TGTGCCAGCAGCTTAGCGGGGACAGCTAGCTATAGCAATCAGCCCCAGCATTTT; D gene: TRBD1; V gene: TRBV7-2; J gene: TRBJ1-5
CDR3 protein: CASGGSLLYNEQFF; CDR3 DNA: TGCGCCAGCGGGGGGTCCCTTTTGTACAATGAGCAGTTCTTC; D gene: .; V gene: TRBV5-1; J gene: TRBJ2-1
CDR3 protein: CASSLGLRDRDNEKLFF; CDR3 DNA: TGTGCCAGCAGCTTGGGGCTTCGGGACAGGGATAATGAAAAACTGTTTTTT; D gene: TRBD1; V gene: TRBV5-5; J gene: TRBJ1-4
CDR3 protein: CAISEGRGGLADTQYF; CDR3 DNA: TGTGCCATCAGTGAAGGGCGGGGGGGGCTCGCAGATACGCAGTATTTT; D gene: TRBD2; V gene: TRBV10-3; J gene: TRBJ2-3
CDR3 protein: CASSLQGANTIYF; CDR3 DNA: TGTGCCAGCAGTTTACAGGGGGCTAACACCATATATTTT; D gene: TRBD1; V gene: TRBV6-5; J gene: TRBJ1-3
CDR3 protein: CASSSRIGGYTF; CDR3 DNA: TGTGCCAGCAGTTCGAGGATCGGTGGCTACACCTTC; D gene: .; V gene: TRBV27; J gene: TRBJ1-2
CDR3 protein: CASSPEGGGYEQYF; CDR3 DNA: TGTGCCAGCAGCCCCGAGGGGGGGGGCTACGAGCAGTACTTC; D gene: .; V gene: TRBV7-2; J gene: TRBJ2-7
CDR3 protein: CSATVNTEAFF; CDR3 DNA: TGCAGCGCCACAGTCAACACTGAAGCTTTCTTT; D gene: .; V gene: TRBV29-1; J gene: TRBJ1-1
CDR3 protein: CASSEGGEQYF; CDR3 DNA: TGTGCTAGCAGCGAAGGGGGCGAGCAGTACTTC; D gene: .; V gene: TRBV7-7; J gene: TRBJ2-7
CDR3 protein: CAIRTRQGEGTFF; CDR3 DNA: TGTGCCATCAGGACACGACAGGGGGAGGGGACTTTCTTT; D gene: TRBD1; V gene: TRBV10-3; J gene: TRBJ1-1
CDR3 protein: CASSRQGNQPQHF; CDR3 DNA: TGTGCCAGCAGTCGACAGGGGAATCAGCCCCAGCATTTT; D gene: TRBD1; V gene: TRBV5-4; J gene: TRBJ1-5
CDR3 protein: CASRDRGQGDYGYTF; CDR3 DNA: TGTGCCAGCAGGGACAGGGGGCAGGGGGACTATGGCTACACCTTC; D gene: TRBD1; V gene: TRBV6-1; J gene: TRBJ1-2
CDR3 protein: CASSLQNLPQAEAFF; CDR3 DNA: TGCGCCAGCAGCTTACAAAACCTACCCCAGGCTGAAGCTTTCTTT; D gene: .; V gene: TRBV5-1; J gene: TRBJ1-1
CDR3 protein: CASAAGDSPLHF; CDR3 DNA: TGCGCCAGCGCGGCCGGGGATTCACCCCTCCACTTT; D gene: .; V gene: TRBV4-1; J gene: TRBJ1-6
CDR3 protein: CASRKASDGAQYF; CDR3 DNA: TGTGCCAGCAGGAAGGCTAGCGATGGGGCGCAGTATTTT; D gene: .; V gene: TRBV11-3; J gene: TRBJ2-3
CDR3 protein: CASSLDGGHSPLHF; CDR3 DNA: TGTGCCAGCAGCTTAGATGGAGGGCATTCACCCCTCCACTTT; D gene: .; V gene: TRBV11-2; J gene: TRBJ1-6
CDR3 protein: CASRSGGAGETQYF; CDR3 DNA: TGTGCCAGCAGGAGCGGGGGGGCCGGGGAGACCCAGTACTTC; D gene: TRBD2; V gene: TRBV6-1; J gene: TRBJ2-5
CDR3 protein: CAIGPRQGVNTEAFF; CDR3 DNA: TGTGCCATCGGACCCCGACAGGGGGTGAACACTGAAGCTTTCTTT; D gene: TRBD1; V gene: TRBV10-3; J gene: TRBJ1-1
CDR3 protein: CAISDGQGFGYTF; CDR3 DNA: TGTGCCATCAGTGATGGACAGGGTTTTGGCTACACCTTC; D gene: TRBD1; V gene: TRBV10-3; J gene: TRBJ1-2
CDR3 protein: CSVEEQVNTIYF; CDR3 DNA: TGCAGCGTTGAAGAACAGGTCAACACCATATATTTT; D gene: .; V gene: TRBV29-1; J gene: TRBJ1-3
CDR3 protein: CASSPGRRAGEQFF; CDR3 DNA: TGTGCCAGCAGCCCAGGCCGTCGAGCTGGTGAGCAGTTCTTC; D gene: .; V gene: TRBV7-3; J gene: TRBJ2-1
CDR3 protein: CASSPLRTQETQYF; CDR3 DNA: TGTGCCAGCTCACCACTAAGGACTCAAGAGACCCAGTACTTC; D gene: .; V gene: TRBV18; J gene: TRBJ2-5
CDR3 protein: CASSRNRGQGSNTEAFF; CDR3 DNA: TGTGCCAGCTCACGGAATCGGGGACAGGGATCGAACACTGAAGCTTTCTTT; D gene: TRBD1; V gene: TRBV18; J gene: TRBJ1-1
CDR3 protein: CASSIWDSATNEKLFF; CDR3 DNA: TGTGCCAGTAGTATCTGGGACAGTGCAACTAATGAAAAACTGTTTTTT; D gene: TRBD1; V gene: TRBV19; J gene: TRBJ1-4
CDR3 protein: CASSPGTGENQPQHF; CDR3 DNA: TGTGCCAGCAGTCCCGGGACAGGGGAGAATCAGCCCCAGCATTTT; D gene: TRBD1; V gene: TRBV25-1; J gene: TRBJ1-5
CDR3 protein: CASSSDIRNTIYF; CDR3 DNA: TGTGCCAGCAGCTCGGACATCCGAAACACCATATATTTT; D gene: .; V gene: TRBV7-3; J gene: TRBJ1-3
CDR3 protein: CASTKQGASTEAFF; CDR3 DNA: TGTGCCAGCACCAAACAGGGGGCGAGCACTGAAGCTTTCTTT; D gene: TRBD1; V gene: TRBV9; J gene: TRBJ1-1
CDR3 protein: CSARDRGGGELFF; CDR3 DNA: TGCAGCGCCCGGGACAGGGGCGGAGGGGAGCTGTTTTTT; D gene: TRBD1; V gene: TRBV29-1; J gene: TRBJ2-2
CDR3 protein: CASSNQGTGELFF; CDR3 DNA: TGTGCCAGTAGTAATCAGGGCACCGGGGAGCTGTTTTTT; D gene: .; V gene: TRBV19; J gene: TRBJ2-2
CDR3 protein: CASSLDRGGNQPQHF; CDR3 DNA: TGTGCCAGTAGTCTTGACAGGGGTGGTAATCAGCCCCAGCATTTT; D gene: TRBD1; V gene: TRBV19; J gene: TRBJ1-5
CDR3 protein: CASSGGDEAFF; CDR3 DNA: TGCGCCAGCAGTGGGGGGGATGAAGCTTTCTTT; D gene: .; V gene: TRBV10-1; J gene: TRBJ1-1